These T cell receptor beta chains were read from a single sample in a study of cytomegalovirus exposure and HLA in healthy donors. TCRdb's copy holds only in-frame clones and misses some; the assay was immunoSEQ multiplex PCR. Of about 150,000 clones in the sample, around 88% were seen once. The sequencing input was PBMCs. The receptors come from a man aged 18-30 years in good health and CMV-seropositive. Each CDR3 is given with its conserved first and last residue. Each record gives: V gene, clone size, J gene, CDR3 protein. Only part of the rows carry a size: once, few, many, or a class if the clone is expanded.

v_call: TRBV2
clone_size: NA
j_call: TRBJ1-2
cdr3_aa: CASSRQGINYGYTF

v_call: TRBV5-5
clone_size: NA
j_call: TRBJ1-2
cdr3_aa: CASSPVDRGYGGYGYTF

v_call: TRBV6-5
clone_size: NA
j_call: TRBJ2-7
cdr3_aa: CASSYGGGYSYEQYF

v_call: TRBV5-1
clone_size: few
j_call: TRBJ2-7
cdr3_aa: CASSVTGGGPYEQYF

v_call: TRBV30
clone_size: NA
j_call: TRBJ1-1
cdr3_aa: CAWSVGMGSEEEAFF

v_call: TRBV5-6
clone_size: NA
j_call: TRBJ2-5
cdr3_aa: CASSLVRDFQETQYF

v_call: TRBV2
clone_size: NA
j_call: TRBJ2-7
cdr3_aa: CASSALGGGYEQYF

v_call: TRBV7-2
clone_size: NA
j_call: TRBJ2-5
cdr3_aa: CASSRSGGAVETQYF

v_call: TRBV6-5
clone_size: once
j_call: TRBJ2-2
cdr3_aa: CASSYDRGKAGELFF

v_call: TRBV6-1
clone_size: NA
j_call: TRBJ2-4
cdr3_aa: CASSERTGSPKNIQYF

v_call: TRBV4-2
clone_size: NA
j_call: TRBJ2-7
cdr3_aa: CASSQETSGTHLSYEQYF

v_call: TRBV7-6
clone_size: NA
j_call: TRBJ2-7
cdr3_aa: CASSHRDRFYEQYF

v_call: TRBV9
clone_size: NA
j_call: TRBJ2-3
cdr3_aa: CASSVVSSRLAGDADTQYF

v_call: TRBV9
clone_size: once
j_call: TRBJ1-2
cdr3_aa: CASSSPPTVGTYGYTF

v_call: TRBV27
clone_size: NA
j_call: TRBJ2-7
cdr3_aa: CASSLSTLAWGGAYEQYF

v_call: TRBV5-1
clone_size: once
j_call: TRBJ2-7
cdr3_aa: CASSLGDGGIYEQYF

v_call: TRBV10-3
clone_size: NA
j_call: TRBJ2-7
cdr3_aa: CAISAADSYEQYF

v_call: TRBV7-2
clone_size: NA
j_call: TRBJ2-7
cdr3_aa: CASSPVAGSSYEQYF

v_call: TRBV10-3
clone_size: NA
j_call: TRBJ2-1
cdr3_aa: CAIWGQSLLEQFF

v_call: TRBV2
clone_size: NA
j_call: TRBJ2-1
cdr3_aa: CASSGDMDEQFF

v_call: TRBV27
clone_size: NA
j_call: TRBJ2-7
cdr3_aa: CASSLGTDYEQYF

v_call: TRBV4-3
clone_size: NA
j_call: TRBJ2-1
cdr3_aa: CASSQDALAYNEQFF

v_call: TRBV5-6
clone_size: NA
j_call: TRBJ1-2
cdr3_aa: CASSPLGGSTYGYTF

v_call: TRBV7-2
clone_size: NA
j_call: TRBJ2-7
cdr3_aa: CASSLAPGSGSYEQYF

v_call: TRBV19
clone_size: NA
j_call: TRBJ1-3
cdr3_aa: CASSSPGTGNTIYF

v_call: TRBV7-7
clone_size: NA
j_call: TRBJ1-5
cdr3_aa: CASSLAADRRARNNQPQHF

v_call: TRBV6-5
clone_size: NA
j_call: TRBJ2-7
cdr3_aa: CASSPGTRSYEQYF

v_call: TRBV18
clone_size: NA
j_call: TRBJ1-2
cdr3_aa: CASSPGETHYGYTF

v_call: TRBV18
clone_size: NA
j_call: TRBJ2-1
cdr3_aa: CASSLLGDTYNEQFF

v_call: TRBV11-2
clone_size: NA
j_call: TRBJ2-1
cdr3_aa: CASSAARGRNEQFF

v_call: TRBV27
clone_size: NA
j_call: TRBJ1-1
cdr3_aa: CATLVGGTEAFF

v_call: TRBV6-5
clone_size: NA
j_call: TRBJ2-1
cdr3_aa: CASSETGQGNEQFF

v_call: TRBV5-4
clone_size: NA
j_call: TRBJ2-1
cdr3_aa: CASSFRPSGAGNEQFF

v_call: TRBV18
clone_size: NA
j_call: TRBJ1-1
cdr3_aa: CASSPDMGGFMNTEAFF

v_call: TRBV5-4
clone_size: NA
j_call: TRBJ1-2
cdr3_aa: CASSSGGASYGYTF

v_call: TRBV7-9
clone_size: NA
j_call: TRBJ1-5
cdr3_aa: CASSRQGIDQPQHF

v_call: TRBV28
clone_size: NA
j_call: TRBJ2-1
cdr3_aa: CASSLWGLQFF

v_call: TRBV2
clone_size: NA
j_call: TRBJ2-5
cdr3_aa: CASSGRGAQETQYF

v_call: TRBV19
clone_size: NA
j_call: TRBJ2-2
cdr3_aa: CASSERGGDANTGELFF

v_call: TRBV27
clone_size: NA
j_call: TRBJ2-3
cdr3_aa: CASRGAGESTDTQYF

v_call: TRBV14
clone_size: NA
j_call: TRBJ2-2
cdr3_aa: CASSQGSGDGARGELFF

v_call: TRBV5-1
clone_size: NA
j_call: TRBJ2-1
cdr3_aa: CASSLEREVPPFF

v_call: TRBV27
clone_size: NA
j_call: TRBJ1-5
cdr3_aa: CASHPLGQGPESSNQPQHF

v_call: TRBV5-5
clone_size: NA
j_call: TRBJ2-7
cdr3_aa: CASSFPGQGAPYF

v_call: TRBV7-2
clone_size: few
j_call: TRBJ1-2
cdr3_aa: CASSKAGRSTPYGYTF

v_call: TRBV14
clone_size: NA
j_call: TRBJ2-7
cdr3_aa: CASSPGLPPYEQYF